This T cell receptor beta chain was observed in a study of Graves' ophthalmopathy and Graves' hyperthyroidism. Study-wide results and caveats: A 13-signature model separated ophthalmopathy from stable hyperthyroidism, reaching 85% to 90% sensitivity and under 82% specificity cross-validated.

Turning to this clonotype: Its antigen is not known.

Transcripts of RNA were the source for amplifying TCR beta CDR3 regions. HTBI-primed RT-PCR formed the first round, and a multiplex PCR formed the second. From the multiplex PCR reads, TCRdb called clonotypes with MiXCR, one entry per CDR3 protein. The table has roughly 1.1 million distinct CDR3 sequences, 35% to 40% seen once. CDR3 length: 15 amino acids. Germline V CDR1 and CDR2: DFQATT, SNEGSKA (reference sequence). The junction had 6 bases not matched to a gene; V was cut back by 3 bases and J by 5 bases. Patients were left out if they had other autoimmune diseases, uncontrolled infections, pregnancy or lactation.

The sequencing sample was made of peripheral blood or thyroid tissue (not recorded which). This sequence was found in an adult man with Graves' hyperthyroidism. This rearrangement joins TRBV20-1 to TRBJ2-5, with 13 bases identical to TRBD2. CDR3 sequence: CSASAGLAGKETQYF. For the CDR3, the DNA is TGCAGTGCTAGCGCGGGACTAGCGGGAAAGGAGACCCAGTACTTC.